The clone carrying this T cell receptor beta chain was recorded many times. Its antigen is unidentified. The germline V gene has CDR1 MDHEN and CDR2 SYDVKM. This CDR3 region has 12 residues. The sample comes from a study of regulatory T cells in long-lasting Graves disease. Points from the study as a whole: Since the sample size was small, accuracy may have been reduced. TRBV28, TRBJ1-2 and TRBJ2-5 were segments that persistent disease favored.

The time point: persistent/refractory GD, antithyroid drugs over 5 years with positive TRAb. RNA from PBMCs was the source of the TCR library. In building TCR beta libraries, iRepertoire HTBI primers were used together with Arm-PCR of CDR3 regions. TCRdb redid the calling of the multiplex PCR reads with MiXCR, one entry per CDR3 protein. The repertoire has a few hundred thousand distinct CDR3 sequences, less than 25% of them found once; the top ten carry roughly a quarter. The sequences come from peripheral blood mononuclear cells (PBMCs), collected when the disease was refractory, from a patient treated with antithyroid drugs. The rearrangement links TRBV28 to TRBJ1-5; D possibly corresponds to TRBD1 (5 bases). This TCR came from a female donor with Graves disease. CDR3 protein: CAWGRINQPQHF. Written as DNA, the CDR3 is TGTGCTTGGGGACGGATCAATCAGCCCCAGCATTTT. Full variable domain (remainder filled in from reference TRBV28 and TRBJ1-5): DVKVTQSSRYLVKRTGEKVFLECVQDMDHENMFWYRQDPGLGLRLIYFSYDVKMKEKGDIPEGYSVSREKKERFSLILESASTNQTSMYLCAWGRINQPQHFGDGTRLSIL.